These 18 T cell receptor beta chains came from one sample sequenced in a study of post-analysis software for immune sequencing data. General study results and limits: When patients were compared with controls, roughly five TRBV segments were more frequent, TRBV5-6, TRBV5-1 and TRBV20-1 among them.

Unique molecular identifiers were present in the TCR beta cDNA libraries. Each CDR3 protein is one row after TCRdb ran MiXCR on the PCR reads. In the table there are roughly 400,000 distinct CDR3 sequences, 30% to 45% of which are singletons. What these receptors recognize is not known. The sequenced sample consisted of blood. The receptors shown here come from a girl aged 2 to 9 with multiple sclerosis.

The chain joins TRBV29-1 to TRBJ2-5, with D unclear. CDR3 length: 12 amino acids. Germline assignment: CDR1 SQVTM and CDR2 ANQGSEA. The V and J ends lost 4 bases and 1 base respectively, with 7 bases between them. CDR3 amino acids: CSVARSQETQYF. DNA of the CDR3: TGCAGCGTTGCAAGGAGCCAAGAGACCCAGTACTTC. The full variable domain, in which reference TRBV29-1 and TRBJ2-5 provide the parts outside the CDR3, is SAVISQKPSRDICQRGTSLTIQCQVDSQVTMMFWYRQQPGQSLTLIATANQGSEATYESGFVIDKFPISRPNLTFSTLTVSNMSPEDSSIYLCSVARSQETQYFGPGTRLLVL.

The chain links TRBV29-1 to TRBJ2-1; 10 nucleotides line up with TRBD2. Germline V CDR1 and CDR2: SQVTM, ANQGSEA. The CDR3 contains 16 residues. The V segment lost 2 bases and the J segment 6 bases; nucleotides outside the gene matches: 10. This chain's CDR3 is CSVEMGEAGGCNEQFF. The CDR3, as DNA: TGCAGCGTTGAAATGGGTGAAGCGGGAGGGTGCAATGAGCAGTTCTTC.

With regard to this clonotype: Compared with germline, one end of the junction differs, possibly owing to a read error. The J gene is TRBJ2-1, the V gene TRBV5-1, with 12 bases aligning to TRBD2. Germline V gene data show CDR1 as SGHRS and CDR2 as YFSETQ. CDR3 length equals 16 residues. In DNA form, the CDR3 reads TGCTCCAGCAGCTTCTACTCCGGGACTAGCGGGCGCCAGGGGTTCTTC. Amino acid sequence: CSSSFYSGTSGRQGFF.

The gene calls are TRBV10-3 and TRBJ2-7; the D gene is possibly TRBD2 (6 bases). Germline CDR1 reads ENHRY; CDR2 reads SYGVKD. V lost 4 bases and J lost 5, with 18 bases in between. The CDR3 spans 15 residues. The CDR3 loop reads CAISVSGTDGNEQYF. CDR3 in DNA: TGTGCCATCAGTGTCTCAGGGACTGATGGCAACGAGCAGTACTTC.

This chain links TRBV28 with TRBJ2-7; D is unresolved. The CDR3 consists of 12 residues. Germline assignment: CDR1 MDHEN and CDR2 SYDVKM. Trimming cost V 7 bases and J 0 bases, with 7 bases left between them. The CDR3 loop is CASTRSSYEQYF. The CDR3 DNA follows: TGTGCCAGCACTCGGAGCTCCTACGAGCAGTACTTC.

The gene calls are TRBV7-2 and TRBJ1-2, with D hard to call. The V and J ends lost 0 bases and 6 bases respectively, with 20 bases between them. Germline values: CDR1 SGHTA, CDR2 FQGNSA. This CDR3 contains 17 residues. The DNA for the CDR3 is TGTGCCAGCAGCTTAGCAAAGGAGGGTTTAAAGTCGAATGGCTACACCTTC. This sequence encodes CASSLAKEGLKSNGYTF.

V is TRBV6-5 and J is TRBJ2-7, with 12 bases identical to TRBD2. The CDR3 totals 15 residues. V shed 6 bases and J 3 bases; nucleotides not matched to a gene: 6. From germline, CDR1 is MNHEY and CDR2 SVGAGI. As DNA, the CDR3 is TGTGCCAGCAGATATCGGACTAGCGGGGACTACGAGCAGTACTTC. As protein: CASRYRTSGDYEQYF.

The chain recombines TRBV12-3 or TRBV12-4 with TRBJ1-6; D call uncertain. This CDR3 region has 14 residues. Trimming stripped 2 bases from V and 9 bases from J, with 11 bases between. CDR3 residues: CASSLTQRGSPLHF. CDR3 coding DNA: TGTGCCAGCAGTTTAACCCAAAGAGGTTCACCCCTCCACTTT.

Many counts were recorded for this clonotype. V and J are TRBV20-1 and TRBJ2-7; a possible D gene is TRBD1 (6 bases). Trimming took off 1 base at V and 1 base at J, with 8 bases between the two ends. The V gene's germline CDR1 is DFQATT and CDR2 SNEGSKA (reference sequence). This CDR3 is 13 amino acids long. CDR3 nucleotides: TGCAGTGCTAGAGTCCAGGGGTCCTACGAGCAGTACTTC. Amino acids: CSARVQGSYEQYF.

The J gene is TRBJ1-5, the V gene TRBV11-1, with 10 bases that match TRBD1. V shed 5 bases, J shed 0 bases, and the junction held 25 bases outside the gene matches. The CDR3 totals 23 residues. Germline V gene sequence: CDR1 SGHAT, CDR2 FQDESV (reference sequence). The CDR3 nucleotides are TGTGCCAGCAGCCAAGGGCGTACGCTCGTCGGGACAGGGGCGGAATATAGCAATCAGCCCCAGCATTTT. Protein sequence: CASSQGRTLVGTGAEYSNQPQHF.

As to this clonotype: One end of the junction varies from germline; a read error may be responsible. This chain uses TRBV12-3 or TRBV12-4 with TRBJ1-5; the D is unclear. The CDR3 sequence is 13 residues long. DNA for the CDR3: TGTACCAGCAGTTTACTTGGTTCACAGCCCCAGCATTTT. Protein sequence: CTSSLLGSQPQHF.

The chain uses TRBV30 and TRBJ1-5, with D possibly being TRBD1 (5 bases). The CDR3 runs to 18 residues. Germline lookup yields CDR1 GTSNPN and CDR2 SVGIG (reference sequence). The V end lost 0 bases, the J end lost 2 bases, and 20 bases lay between the germline ends. The CDR3 DNA is TGTGCCTGGAGTGTAGGGGTAGGGGCGGTGCGAGGCAATCAGCCCCAGCATTTT. This gives the protein CAWSVGVGAVRGNQPQHF.

There are a few counts of this clonotype. The chain is built from TRBV5-1 and TRBJ2-4; maybe TRBD2 (5 bases). The germline V gene encodes CDR1 SGHRS and CDR2 YFSETQ. V was cut by 0 bases and J by 3 bases, with 7 bases left in between. The CDR3 covers 14 residues. The CDR3 reads CASSLGGIKNIQYF. CDR3 nucleotides: TGCGCCAGCAGCTTGGGAGGGATCAAAAACATTCAGTACTTC.

V usage is TRBV4-1 and J usage is TRBJ1-1; TRBD1 matches at 7 bases. The CDR3 has 16 amino acids. Germline trimming cut 0 bases from V and 4 bases from J; bases unmatched to any gene: 8. CDR1 is MGHRA, CDR2 YSYEKL, per germline. CDR3 residues: CASSQDRGAMGTEAFF. In nucleotides, the CDR3 is TGCGCCAGCAGCCAAGACAGGGGGGCGATGGGCACTGAAGCTTTCTTT.

This sequence joins TRBV6-5 and TRBJ2-5, with TRBD1 matching over 12 bases. Trimming cost V 5 bases and J 6 bases; bases outside gene matches: 4. The CDR3 has 14 residues. Germline CDR1 is MNHEY and CDR2 is SVGAGI. CDR3 DNA sequence: TGTGCCAGCAGTCCGCGGGACAGGGGGCAGACCCAGTACTTC. Translating it yields CASSPRDRGQTQYF.

This chain joins TRBV12-3 or TRBV12-4 and TRBJ2-7; D ambiguous. The CDR3 is 15 amino acids. Trimming removed 2 bases from V and 6 bases from J, with 17 bases in between. CDR3 in amino acids: CASSLQATQSSEQYF. The CDR3 DNA follows: TGTGCCAGCAGTTTACAGGCTACACAGAGTTCCGAGCAGTACTTC.

In its sample, this clonotype was seen a few times. CDR3: CASSWYASGIPYNEQYF. CDR3 nucleotides: TGTGCCAGCAGCTGGTATGCTTCTGGGATTCCATACAATGAGCAGTACTTC. The rearrangement links TRBV5-6 to TRBJ2-1, with no clear D. The J call could be wrong; TRBJ2-7 is a better fit for the DNA end. Germline V gene lookup returns CDR1 SGHDT and CDR2 YYEEEE. The CDR3 covers 17 residues.

In its sample, this clonotype is medium-sized (0.01 to 0.1%). The J gene is TRBJ2-5, the V gene TRBV28; D is possibly TRBD2 (5 bases). The CDR3 has 15 residues. Germline values: CDR1 MDHEN, CDR2 SYDVKM. V was pared by 5 bases and J by 5 bases, with 18 bases between. Written as DNA, the CDR3 is TGTGCCAGCAGTCCTCTTTTTGGTCGAGGGGAGACCCAGTACTTC. It specifies CASSPLFGRGETQYF.